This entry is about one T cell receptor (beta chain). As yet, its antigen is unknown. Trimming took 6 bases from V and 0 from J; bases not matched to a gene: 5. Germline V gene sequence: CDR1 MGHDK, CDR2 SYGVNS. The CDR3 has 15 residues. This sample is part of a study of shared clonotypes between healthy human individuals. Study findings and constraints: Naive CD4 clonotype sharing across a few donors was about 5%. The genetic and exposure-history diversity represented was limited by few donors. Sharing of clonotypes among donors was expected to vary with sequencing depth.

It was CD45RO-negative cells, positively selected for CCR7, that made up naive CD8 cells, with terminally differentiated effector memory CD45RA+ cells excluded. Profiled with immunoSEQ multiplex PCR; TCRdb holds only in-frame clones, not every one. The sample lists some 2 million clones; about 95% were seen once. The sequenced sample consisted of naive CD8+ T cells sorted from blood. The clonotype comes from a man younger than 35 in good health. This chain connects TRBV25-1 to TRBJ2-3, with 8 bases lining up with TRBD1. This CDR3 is CASRDRASSTDTQYF. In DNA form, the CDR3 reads TGTGCCAGCAGGGACAGGGCTTCTAGCACAGATACGCAGTATTTT.